A selection of T cell receptor beta chains follows, all from one sample in a study of ipilimumab plus nivolumab after autologous stem cell transplantation. Method: immunoSEQ multiplex PCR; TCRdb's copy keeps in-frame clones and lacks some. Counted here are about 23,000 clones, 70% to 85% occurring once; the ten biggest clones make up roughly 25%. The source was PBMCs, collected in a trial of ipilimumab plus nivolumab as post-transplant consolidation. These receptor sequences come from a male donor with diffuse large B-cell lymphoma. The CDR3 runs from the conserved cysteine through the conserved F or W.

>TRBV19|TRBJ2-7
CASSTLGGGLYEQYF
>TRBV7-8|TRBJ2-1
CASSLRAEHEQFF
>TRBV11-1|TRBJ2-6
CASSSGQGASGANVLTF
>TRBV5-6|TRBJ1-2
CASSASGGGGYTF
>TRBV27|TRBJ2-3
CASSPRLTSADTQYF
>TRBV29-1|TRBJ2-5
CSGGGQGVETQYF
>TRBV2|TRBJ1-1
CASVYGDRGSTEAFF
>TRBV7-6|TRBJ1-4
CASSLAAAAPNEKLFF
>TRBV4-2|TRBJ2-7
CASSQDRSRGISEQYF
>TRBV11-3|TRBJ2-1
CASSKGSGGSSYNEQFF
>TRBV6-6|TRBJ2-7
CASSYAGEVDEQYF
>TRBV28|TRBJ1-2
CASSLERSYGYTF
>TRBV30|TRBJ2-2
CAWSRLATTGELFF
>TRBV9|TRBJ2-7
CASSLRAGGPYEQYF
>TRBV30|TRBJ1-4
CAWSGRPGQEKLFF
>TRBV21-1|TRBJ1-3
CASSKAIWGRASGNTIYF
>TRBV5-1|TRBJ2-7
CASSSTITYEQYF
>TRBV11-3|TRBJ1-4
CASSPGTNEKLFF
>TRBV5-1|TRBJ2-5
CASSRGQGASLNQETQYF
>TRBV2|TRBJ1-1
CASSDRAPGTEAFF
>TRBV11-2|TRBJ2-7
CASSLSGTPYF
>TRBV10-3|TRBJ2-1
CAINGGDEQFF
>TRBV10-3|TRBJ2-5
CAISDRSGRGPSGEQYF
>TRBV27|TRBJ2-5
CASSSPGRSGRETQYF
>TRBV6-5|TRBJ1-2
CASSTDRADGYTF
>TRBV11-2|TRBJ2-2
CASSLRGSRNTGELFF
>TRBV29-1|TRBJ2-1
CSVPMTSGRAYSYNEQFF
>TRBV18|TRBJ2-7
CASSPLEGSYEQYF
>TRBV5-8|TRBJ1-2
CASSFYGNYGYTF
>TRBV7-2|TRBJ2-7
CASSLTGTSGYEQYF
>TRBV5-1|-
CASSLVREYQYEQYF
>TRBV19|TRBJ2-1
CASSTRQGQFF
>TRBV9|TRBJ1-1
CASSLLGGDWTEAFF
>TRBV14|TRBJ1-5
CASSRDRDQPQHF
>TRBV2|TRBJ1-4
CASSIQELNEKLFF
>TRBV5-1|TRBJ2-7
CASSLGPRANEQYF
>TRBV6-1|TRBJ2-7
CASRMGQLYEQYF
>TRBV19|TRBJ2-1
CASSTLAGGNDNEQFF
>TRBV7-2|TRBJ2-7
CASSLLAGGYEQYF
>TRBV7-3|TRBJ1-1
CASSFTGNTEAFF
>TRBV5-6|TRBJ2-5
CASSAYGTHQETQYF
>TRBV10-3|TRBJ2-3
CAISVTQGAGDTQYF
>TRBV14|TRBJ2-3
CASSQDRRAGTQYF
>TRBV7-2|TRBJ1-2
CASSLVQAGHFTNYGYTF
>TRBV11-3|TRBJ1-4
CASSGQGNEKLFF
>TRBV23-1|TRBJ1-2
CASSPRGGDGDYGYTF
>TRBV7-8|TRBJ1-1
CARGGTGEFAEAFF
>TRBV10-3|TRBJ2-1
CAISSGGAFNEQFF
>TRBV19|TRBJ1-2
CASSIGVGYTF
>TRBV30|TRBJ2-7
CAWSVPTTYEQYF
>TRBV11-2|TRBJ1-2
CASSFPTARGQPRYGYTF
>TRBV2|TRBJ1-2
CASSVWTNGGYTF
>TRBV23-1|TRBJ2-7
CARLPGQGAYEQYF